Following are 16 T cell receptor beta chains from one sample sequenced in a study of early T cells in non-severe SARS-CoV-2 infection. TCRdb re-derived calls from the 5' RACE reads in MiXCR, one entry per CDR3 protein. Counted here are 71,000 or so distinct CDR3 sequences, roughly 13% occurring once; the ten biggest clones make up roughly 13%. Sample: whole blood. Every receptor here comes from an adult who was a healthcare worker with PCR-confirmed SARS-CoV-2 infection or an uninfected control (not recorded which).

In the case of this clonotype: A read error may explain this, as a much larger clone is one base away. The chain is built from TRBV3-1 and TRBJ1-4; D uncertain. Per germline, CDR1 LGHDT and CDR2 YNNKEL (reference sequence). The ends were cut back, 4 bases at V and 6 bases at J, with 18 bases in the middle. The CDR3 sequence is 16 residues long. The CDR3 nucleotides are TGTGCCAGCAGCCCTTCCCCACAGTCACGGTATGAAAAACTGTTTTTT. Translated, it gives CASSPSPQSRYEKLFF.

J is TRBJ1-1 and V is TRBV25-1, with D tentatively TRBD1 (5 bases). V lost 7 bases, J lost 5 bases, and 17 bases lay in between. The V gene's germline CDR1 is MGHDK and CDR2 SYGVNS. This CDR3 spans 14 amino acids. The CDR3 reads CASTPSGGGTEAFF. CDR3 coding DNA: TGTGCCAGCACTCCTTCGGGGGGAGGGACTGAAGCTTTCTTT.

CDR3 residues: CASSFEGGADNSPLHF. The CDR3, as DNA: TGTGCCAGCAGTTTCGAGGGTGGGGCCGATAATTCACCCCTCCACTTT. The V gene is TRBV12-3 or TRBV12-4, the J gene TRBJ1-6; D perhaps matches TRBD1 (5 bases). The V gene lost 3 bases and the J gene lost 5 bases, with 14 bases spanning the gap. CDR3 length: 16 amino acids.

Ten or more counts support this clonotype. The rearrangement links TRBV6-4 to TRBJ2-2; D gene uncertain. The germline V gene has CDR1 MRHNA and CDR2 SNTAGT. V dropped 0 bases and J dropped 3 bases, with 5 bases sitting between them. The CDR3 sequence is 14 residues long. The CDR3 nucleotides are TGTGCCAGCAGTGACTCTAAAGACACCGGGGAGCTGTTTTTT. Protein sequence: CASSDSKDTGELFF.

The chain carries TRBV9 and TRBJ2-4, with TRBD1 as a possible D gene (5 bases). The CDR3 consists of 17 residues. The germline V and J ends were trimmed by 0 bases and 5 bases, with 18 bases remaining between them. Germline-derived CDR1 and CDR2 are SGDLS and YYNGEE. The CDR3 here is CASSVGKGLLAENIQYF. The CDR3 DNA is TGTGCCAGCAGCGTAGGGAAGGGGCTTTTGGCTGAAAACATTCAGTACTTC.

This clonotype occurred many times. The rearrangement joins TRBV2 to TRBJ2-1, with D hard to call. Per germline, CDR1 SNHLY and CDR2 FYNNEI. The CDR3 sequence is 13 residues long. Trimming pared 4 bases from V and 5 bases from J, leaving 9 bases between. The CDR3 protein is CASSGVSNNEQFF. The DNA for the CDR3 is TGTGCCAGCAGTGGTGTGAGCAACAATGAGCAGTTCTTC.

The chain has TRBV20-1 and TRBJ2-7; TRBD1 aligns across 10 bases. There are 16 residues in the CDR3. J gave up 4 bases and V 6 bases, and 15 bases lay outside the gene matches. The germline V gene has CDR1 DFQATT and CDR2 SNEGSKA (reference sequence). The CDR3 DNA sequence: TGCAGTGCGAGAAAACCGGACAGGGGGAATTCTTACGAGCAGTACTTC. Protein: CSARKPDRGNSYEQYF.

The genes are TRBV2 and TRBJ2-5, with 7 bases identical to TRBD1. Unmatched junction bases numbered 1, after V lost 4 bases and J lost 2 bases. Germline V lookup: CDR1 SNHLY, CDR2 FYNNEI. The CDR3 has 13 residues. The CDR3 DNA sequence: TGTGCCAGCAGTGTGGGACAGCAAGAGACCCAGTACTTC. This translates into CASSVGQQETQYF.

This clonotype has just a few counts. The chain couples TRBV6-6 to TRBJ2-3, with TRBD1 matching 8 bases. Trimming removed 6 bases from V and 1 base from J; junction bases left unmatched: 6. Germline V gives CDR1 MNHNY, CDR2 SVGAGI (reference sequence). The CDR3 has 15 residues. The chain's CDR3 is CASSPPGQGTDTQYF. As DNA, the CDR3 is TGTGCCAGCAGCCCCCCGGGACAGGGCACAGATACGCAGTATTTT.

The chain joins TRBV20-1 to TRBJ2-3, with TRBD2 matching 11 bases. J was trimmed by 2 bases and V by 0 bases; bases with no gene match: 10. The germline V gene has CDR1 DFQATT and CDR2 SNEGSKA (reference sequence). CDR3 length: 18 residues. CDR3 coding DNA: TGCAGTGCTAGAGATTCAGCCCGGACTAGCGGGTACACAGATACGCAGTATTTT. This encodes CSARDSARTSGYTDTQYF.

In this sample, this clonotype turned up many times. The V gene is TRBV5-1, the J gene TRBJ2-1; D not certain. Germline-derived CDR1 and CDR2 are SGHRS and YFSETQ. V was cut by 0 bases and J by 5 bases, with 6 bases left in between. This CDR3 is built from 13 residues. CDR3: CASSLAGNNEQFF. DNA for the CDR3: TGCGCCAGCAGCTTGGCTGGAAACAATGAGCAGTTCTTC.

Concerning this clonotype itself: At one of its ends the junction is not consistent with the germline gene, which may arise from a read error. This chain links TRBV2 with TRBJ1-5; TRBD1 agrees at 8 bases. Looked up from germline, CDR1 is SNHLY and CDR2 is FYNNEI. This CDR3 region has 14 residues. DNA of the CDR3: TGTGCCAGCACTCAGGGGGCTCCGAATCGGCCCCAGCATTTT. Amino acids: CASTQGAPNRPQHF.

V usage is TRBV28 and J usage is TRBJ2-7; D unclear. CDR3 size: 11 residues. CDR1 and CDR2 (germline): MDHEN, SYDVKM. The germline V and J ends were trimmed by 9 bases and 6 bases, with 12 bases remaining between them. The CDR3 spells CASNSWGEQYF. The CDR3 DNA reads TGTGCCAGTAACTCCTGGGGCGAGCAGTACTTC.

This clonotype came up a few times. V usage is TRBV7-2 and J usage is TRBJ2-1; 7 nucleotides agree with TRBD1. The CDR3 runs to 15 residues. The trim removed 5 bases at V and 0 bases at J, leaving 4 bases unmatched. Germline-derived CDR1 and CDR2 are SGHTA and FQGNSA. CDR3 sequence (DNA): TGTGCCAGCAGCCCACAGGGGAGCTCCTACAATGAGCAGTTCTTC. This gives the protein CASSPQGSSYNEQFF.

This rearrangement joins TRBV7-8 to TRBJ2-7, with TRBD2 matching 10 bases. CDR3 length equals 14 residues. The J segment lost 5 bases and the V segment lost 0 bases, leaving 1 base of the junction unmatched. The germline CDR1 and CDR2 sequences are SGHVS and FQNEAQ. The CDR3 is CASSLAGLANEQYF. The CDR3 DNA follows: TGTGCCAGCAGCTTAGCGGGACTAGCGAACGAGCAGTACTTC.

This chain links TRBV14 with TRBJ2-6; D is perhaps TRBD2 (6 bases). CDR3 length equals 21 residues. V was trimmed by 4 bases and J by 0 bases, leaving 25 bases between them. Looked up from germline, CDR1 is SGHDN and CDR2 is FVKESK. CDR3 sequence: CASSPLGWTDTGSSGANVLTF. In nucleotides, the CDR3 is TGTGCCAGCAGCCCCCTGGGATGGACGGACACCGGGAGCTCTGGGGCCAACGTCCTGACTTTC.